These 25 T cell receptor beta chains share one sample of origin, sequenced in a study of blood T cell repertoires in COVID-19. This table comes from immunoSEQ multiplex PCR, and its TCRdb copy is limited to in-frame clones, with some not included. The data hold 69,000 or so clones, with roughly four fifths observed a single time. The sequenced sample was peripheral blood. These receptors all stem from an elderly woman with acute or convalescent COVID-19.

In DNA form, the CDR3 reads TGTGCCAGTAACACCGGCGGGGGACAGGCCAACGAGCAGTACTTC. Protein sequence: CASNTGGGQANEQYF. The chain carries TRBV19 and TRBJ2-7; tentatively, D is TRBD1 (8 bases). The ends were cut back, 7 bases at V and 5 bases at J, with 21 bases in the middle. This CDR3 is 15 amino acids long. Germline loops: CDR1 LNHDA, CDR2 SQIVND (reference sequence).

The table lists this clone with a few counts. The chain couples TRBV18 to TRBJ2-7; TRBD2 is a possible D gene (6 bases). This CDR3 has 16 residues. Trimming took off 3 bases at V and 2 bases at J, with 17 bases between the two ends. Germline V gene sequence: CDR1 KGHSH, CDR2 LQKENI. The CDR3 nucleotides are TGTGCCAGCTCACCTCCCTCGGGGGTCTCCGCCTACGAGCAGTACTTC. It is translated as CASSPPSGVSAYEQYF.

This clone was recorded many times. The rearrangement links TRBV3-1 (or the pseudogene TRBV3-2) to TRBJ2-3; 12 bases align to TRBD2. CDR3 length equals 17 residues. Germline CDR1 is LGHDT and CDR2 is YNNKEL (reference sequence). Trimming removed 5 bases from V and 5 bases from J; junction bases left unmatched: 11. The CDR3 bases are TGTGCCAGCAGCGTATCGGCTAGCGGGGGGGCGGGAGATACGCAGTATTTT. It codes for CASSVSASGGAGDTQYF.

The CDR3 is CAWSRPSGGYNEQFF. As DNA, the CDR3 is TGTGCCTGGAGTCGGCCTAGCGGGGGGTACAATGAGCAGTTCTTC. The chain employs TRBV30 and TRBJ2-1; TRBD2 matches at 11 bases. The length of the CDR3 is 15 residues. Germline V gene sequence: CDR1 GTSNPN, CDR2 SVGIG (reference sequence). Trimming at V came to 2 bases and at J to 4 bases, leaving 4 bases not matched to a gene.

This rearrangement joins TRBV19 to TRBJ1-5, with a tentative D call TRBD1 (5 bases). Germline assignment: CDR1 LNHDA and CDR2 SQIVND (reference sequence). CDR3 length: 18 residues. The ends were cut back, 2 bases at V and 0 bases at J, with 17 bases in the middle. The CDR3 loop reads CASSIPQGKGYSNQPQHF. CDR3 sequence (DNA): TGTGCCAGTAGTATACCCCAGGGAAAGGGCTATAGCAATCAGCCCCAGCATTTT. Full variable domain (rest looked up from reference TRBV19 and TRBJ1-5): DGGITQSPKYLFRKEGQNVTLSCEQNLNHDAMYWYRQDPGQGLRLIYYSQIVNDFQKGDIAEGYSVSREKKESFPLTVTSAQKNPTAFYLCASSIPQGKGYSNQPQHFGDGTRLSIL.

This clone was seen just once. The chain is built from TRBV11-2 and TRBJ1-2; 8 positions match TRBD1. Germline CDR1 is SGHAT and CDR2 is FQNNGV. The CDR3 loop spans 17 amino acids. Trimming took 0 bases from V and 7 from J; bases not matched to a gene: 13. As DNA, the CDR3 is TGTGCCAGCAGCTTAGACCCGGCGGCAGGGGGCGCAGCTGGCTACACCTTC. Its translation is CASSLDPAAGGAAGYTF.

V is TRBV3-1 (or the pseudogene TRBV3-2) and J is TRBJ2-3, with D perhaps TRBD1 (6 bases). The CDR3 is 15 residues long. Trimming took off 3 bases at V and 4 bases at J, with 14 bases between the two ends. The germline V gene has CDR1 LGHDT and CDR2 YNNKEL (reference sequence). The DNA of the CDR3 is TGTGCCAGCAGCCATACAGGGAAAGCTGCAGATACGCAGTATTTT. Residues: CASSHTGKAADTQYF.

A single count supports this clone. The CDR3 loop is CASRGNTEAFF. CDR3 sequence (DNA): TGCGCCAGTAGGGGGAACACTGAAGCTTTCTTT. The chain is built from TRBV5-1 and TRBJ1-1, with a tentative D call TRBD1 (5 bases). The V end lost 8 bases, the J end lost 1 base, and 6 bases lay between the germline ends. The CDR3 contains 11 residues. Germline V gives CDR1 SGHRS, CDR2 YFSETQ.

The chain uses TRBV9 and TRBJ2-5, with 12 bases matching TRBD2. Per germline, CDR1 SGDLS and CDR2 YYNGEE. The V segment lost 4 bases and the J segment 4 bases; nucleotides outside the gene matches: 5. The CDR3 totals 15 residues. The DNA for the CDR3 is TGTGCCAGCAGCCCGACTAGCGGGGGCCGAGAGACCCAGTACTTC. Encoded protein: CASSPTSGGRETQYF.

The chain combines TRBV15 with TRBJ2-4; tentative D call: TRBD1 (6 bases). CDR3 size: 13 residues. Trimming removed 6 bases at V and 6 bases at J, with 12 bases between. The germline V gene has CDR1 LNHNV and CDR2 YYDKDF (reference sequence). For the CDR3, the DNA is TGTGCCACCAGGCCTGACAGGTTAAACATTCAGTACTTC. This gives the protein CATRPDRLNIQYF.

The chain is built from TRBV6-5 and TRBJ1-2; D unresolved. Trimming took off 5 bases at V and 0 bases at J, with 13 bases between the two ends. The CDR3 spans 15 residues. Germline V lookup: CDR1 MNHEY, CDR2 SVGAGI. The CDR3 DNA reads as TGTGCCAGCAGTCAAACACGTCCAGCTAACTATGGCTACACCTTC. Its translation: CASSQTRPANYGYTF.

The chain uses TRBV27 and TRBJ1-6; 7 bases fit TRBD1. CDR1 is MNHEY, CDR2 SMNVEV, per germline (reference sequence). The CDR3 is 15 residues long. V was pared by 6 bases and J by 5 bases, with 7 bases of the junction left unmatched. The CDR3 spells CASSDWTGDNSPLHF. The DNA for the CDR3 is TGTGCCAGCAGCGATTGGACAGGCGATAATTCACCCCTCCACTTT.

This CDR3 reads CSVDRGAETQYF. The CDR3 DNA is TGCAGCGTCGACAGGGGTGCAGAGACCCAGTACTTC. J is TRBJ2-5 and V is TRBV29-1; TRBD1 matches 8 bases. The CDR3 sequence is 12 residues long. CDR1 is SQVTM and CDR2 is ANQGSEA in the germline V gene. V shed 6 bases and J 4 bases; nucleotides not matched to a gene: 4.

The J gene is TRBJ2-2, the V gene TRBV6-4; 8 bases line up with TRBD2. Germline CDR1 and CDR2: MRHNA and SNTAGT. With 3 bases clipped from V and 7 bases from J, the junction kept 4 bases outside the gene matches. The CDR3 is 14 amino acids. CDR3 sequence reads: CASSELAVRGELFF. CDR3 bases: TGTGCCAGCAGTGAACTAGCGGTCCGCGGGGAGCTGTTTTTT.

The J gene is TRBJ1-1, the V gene TRBV9, with a tentative D call TRBD1 (6 bases). V lost 3 bases and J lost 4, with 19 bases in between. CDR1 is SGDLS, CDR2 YYNGEE, per germline. CDR3 size: 16 residues. The CDR3 loop reads CASSEPRGGAVTEAFF. For the CDR3, the DNA is TGTGCCAGCAGCGAGCCGAGGGGGGGCGCGGTCACTGAAGCTTTCTTT.

In its sample, this clone was seen a few times. This chain links TRBV7-9 with TRBJ1-5; 7 bases map to TRBD1. J gave up 6 bases and V 1 base, and 3 bases lay outside the gene matches. This CDR3 has 14 amino acids. CDR1 and CDR2 (germline): SEHNR, FQNEAQ (reference sequence). CDR3 in amino acids: CASSLGGGRQPQHF. As DNA, the CDR3 is TGTGCCAGCAGCTTAGGAGGGGGCCGTCAGCCCCAGCATTTT. The entire variable domain, with the rest obtained from reference TRBV7-9 and TRBJ1-5, is as follows: DTGVSQNPRHKITKRGQNVTFRCDPISEHNRLYWYRQTLGQGPEFLTYFQNEAQLEKSRLLSDRFSAERPKGSFSTLEIQRTEQGDSAMYLCASSLGGGRQPQHFGDGTRLSIL.

The rearrangement links TRBV4-1 to TRBJ1-4; maybe TRBD1 (5 bases). The V gene lost 1 base and the J gene lost 4 bases, with 10 bases spanning the gap. The CDR3 covers 15 residues. The germline gives CDR1 MGHRA, CDR2 YSYEKL. The CDR3 nucleotides are TGCGCCAGCAGCCAAGGACAGACATTTAATGAAAAACTGTTTTTT. Translating it yields CASSQGQTFNEKLFF.

V and J are TRBV20-1 and TRBJ1-5; 8 bases are a match to TRBD1. The length of the CDR3 is 13 residues. From germline, CDR1 is DFQATT and CDR2 SNEGSKA (reference sequence). The V gene end was trimmed by 3 bases and the J gene end by 4 bases; junction bases not matched to a gene: 2. CDR3 sequence (DNA): TGCAGTGCTAGTGGGACAGGTAATCAGCCCCAGCATTTT. It translates to CSASGTGNQPQHF.

The chain joins TRBV27 to TRBJ1-2, with 7 bases that match TRBD1. The CDR3 covers 14 residues. V was clipped by 3 bases and J by 5 bases; unmatched bases: 6. From germline, CDR1 is MNHEY and CDR2 SMNVEV (reference sequence). The CDR3 reads CASSFQGDQYGYTF. The CDR3 bases are TGTGCCAGCAGTTTCCAGGGGGATCAATATGGCTACACCTTC.

CDR3 region: CASRATAHYGYTF. The CDR3 bases are TGTGCCAGCAGAGCGACAGCACACTATGGCTACACCTTC. The chain combines TRBV25-1 with TRBJ1-2, with D possibly being TRBD1 (5 bases). V was clipped by 6 bases and J by 3 bases, with 11 bases between them. Germline CDR1 and CDR2: MGHDK and SYGVNS. The CDR3 is 13 amino acids.

This sequence joins TRBV5-1 and TRBJ2-7, with D possibly matching TRBD1 (6 bases). Germline values: CDR1 SGHRS, CDR2 YFSETQ. The V and J ends lost 4 bases and 1 base respectively, with 18 bases between them. The CDR3 extends over 16 amino acids. The CDR3 DNA follows: TGCGCCAGCAGCCCAACGCTCAGGGGTAGGTCCTACGAGCAGTACTTC. Its protein is CASSPTLRGRSYEQYF.

This sequence joins TRBV2 and TRBJ1-6; D gene ambiguous. Trimming shortened V by 6 bases and J by 10 bases, and 13 bases separated the two germline ends. CDR3 length equals 13 residues. Germline V CDR1 and CDR2: SNHLY, FYNNEI. CDR3 sequence reads: CASSAGAISPLHF. The DNA for the CDR3 is TGTGCCAGCAGCGCTGGTGCGATCTCACCCCTCCACTTT.

This sequence joins TRBV19 and TRBJ1-1; D is possibly TRBD1 (6 bases). Trimming removed 5 bases from V and 2 bases from J, with 9 bases in between. CDR3 length: 13 amino acids. Germline V gene lookup returns CDR1 LNHDA and CDR2 SQIVND (reference sequence). CDR3 DNA: TGTGCCAGTAGTTGGGGACACAACACTGAAGCTTTCTTT. Protein: CASSWGHNTEAFF.

The chain carries TRBV5-6 and TRBJ2-7, with D perhaps matching TRBD2 (5 bases). The CDR3 extends over 15 amino acids. V was cut by 0 bases and J by 7 bases, with 17 bases left in between. Germline CDR1 reads SGHDT; CDR2 reads YYEEEE. CDR3 residues: CASSLASPYGGEQYF. CDR3 in DNA: TGTGCCAGCAGCTTGGCATCCCCCTATGGAGGAGAGCAGTACTTC.

As regards this clone: One end of the junction fails to match germline, which may point to a read error. J is TRBJ2-2 and V is TRBV7-7; 8 bases align to TRBD1. Germline V gene sequence: CDR1 SSHAT, CDR2 FNYEAQ (reference sequence). This CDR3 has 15 residues. The CDR3 nucleotides are TGTGCTAGCAGCTTTGCAGGGGGCAACACCGGGGAGCTGTTTTTT. Protein sequence: CASSFAGGNTGELFF. Looking up the rest from reference TRBV7-7 and TRBJ2-2 gives the full variable domain: GAGVSQSPRYKVTKRGQDVTLRCDPISSHATLYWYQQALGQGPEFLTYFNYEAQPDKSGLPSDRFSAERPEGSISTLTIQRTEQRDSAMYRCASSFAGGNTGELFFGEGSRLTVL.